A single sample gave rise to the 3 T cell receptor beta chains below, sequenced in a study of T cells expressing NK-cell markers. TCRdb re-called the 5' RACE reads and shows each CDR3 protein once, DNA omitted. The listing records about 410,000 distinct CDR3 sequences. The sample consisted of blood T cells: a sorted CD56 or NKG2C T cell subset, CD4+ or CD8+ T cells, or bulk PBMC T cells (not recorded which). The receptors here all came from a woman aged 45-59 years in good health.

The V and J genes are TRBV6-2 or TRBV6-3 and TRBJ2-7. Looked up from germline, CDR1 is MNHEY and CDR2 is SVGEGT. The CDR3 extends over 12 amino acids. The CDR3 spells CASSLGENEQYF.

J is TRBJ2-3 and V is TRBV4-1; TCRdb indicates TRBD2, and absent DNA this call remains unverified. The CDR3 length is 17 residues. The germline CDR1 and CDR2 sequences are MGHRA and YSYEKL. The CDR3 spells CASSQPRSTRGADTQYF.

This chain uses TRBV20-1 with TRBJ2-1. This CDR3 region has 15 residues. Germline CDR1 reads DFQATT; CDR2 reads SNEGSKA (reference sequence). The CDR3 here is CSARDVSGLNNEQFF.